The 2 T cell receptor beta chains reported below all come from one sample, sequenced in a study of PD-L1 blockade in urothelial cancer. The protocol was immunoSEQ multiplex PCR, while the TCRdb copy is restricted to in-frame clones and leaves out a portion. The sample contains roughly 90,000 clones, around 89% of which appear only once. The time point is: pretreatment peripheral blood. Sequencing was performed on PBMCs, taken around atezolizumab (anti-PD-L1) treatment. These receptors all come from a woman older than 75 with urothelial cancer.

The V call is TRBV6-6, the J call TRBJ2-1; 7 nucleotides agree with TRBD2. Germline lookup yields CDR1 MNHNY and CDR2 SVGAGI (reference sequence). CDR3 length: 15 residues. J was trimmed by 2 bases and V by 0 bases; bases with no gene match: 1. Written as DNA, the CDR3 is TGTGCCAGCAGTTACTCGGGGGGGGCCTACAATGAGCAGTTCTTC. Translation gives CASSYSGGAYNEQFF.

The J gene is TRBJ1-1, the V gene TRBV2, with D hard to call. Germline lookup yields CDR1 SNHLY and CDR2 FYNNEI. This CDR3 contains 11 residues. The V end lost 4 bases, the J end lost 6 bases, and 6 bases lay between the germline ends. The CDR3 is CASSGDSEAFF. The CDR3 nucleotides read TGTGCCAGCAGTGGAGACTCTGAAGCTTTCTTT.